Shown below are 16 T cell receptor beta chains from a single sample sequenced in a study of T cell clones after liver transplantation. TCRdb keeps only in-frame clones here, not all; method: immunoSEQ multiplex PCR. The data hold 90,000 to 120,000 clones, with around 83% observed a single time. The material was CD4+ T cells from blood, obtained before liver transplant. These receptors came from a human donor who received a liver transplant.

This chain uses TRBV20-1 with TRBJ1-1; D is uncertain. The CDR3 is 10 residues long. CDR1 is DFQATT, CDR2 SNEGSKA, per germline (reference sequence). The V gene lost 3 bases and the J gene lost 3 bases, with 2 bases spanning the gap. CDR3 bases: TGCAGTGCTAGGGACACTGAAGCTTTCTTT. Its protein product is CSARDTEAFF.

The chain carries TRBV9 and TRBJ1-5; D perhaps matches TRBD1 (5 bases). The germline gives CDR1 SGDLS, CDR2 YYNGEE. Trimming removed 0 bases from V and 3 bases from J, with 10 bases in between. CDR3 length: 15 amino acids. The CDR3, as DNA: TGTGCCAGCAGCGTAGGGCAGGGCTTCAATCAGCCCCAGCATTTT. The encoded protein is CASSVGQGFNQPQHF.

The J gene is TRBJ1-5, the V gene TRBV6-1; D unclear. The length of the CDR3 is 13 residues. Germline lookup yields CDR1 MNHNS and CDR2 SASEGT. V lost 6 bases to trimming and J lost 0 bases, with 6 bases between them. The CDR3, as DNA: TGTGCCAGCAGCCATAATAGCAATCAGCCCCAGCATTTT. Translating gives CASSHNSNQPQHF.

V gene TRBV2 combines with J gene TRBJ2-2, with TRBD2 as a possible D gene (5 bases). This CDR3 region has 17 residues. V shed 7 bases and J shed 3 bases, with 21 bases lying between them. Germline CDR1 SNHLY, CDR2 FYNNEI. CDR3 bases: TGTGCCAGCACCCTGAGGAGGTCCAGCGTCTACACCGGGGAGCTGTTTTTT. Its translation is CASTLRRSSVYTGELFF.

The table lists this clone with a count of one. The chain has TRBV7-9 and TRBJ1-4; D is perhaps TRBD1 (5 bases). CDR1 SEHNR and CDR2 FQNEAQ come from the germline V gene (reference sequence). The CDR3 runs 15 residues. The V end was cut by 6 bases, the J end by 8 bases, with 19 bases between. Here the CDR3 reads CASSRSGTVLEKLFF. The CDR3, as DNA: TGTGCCAGCAGTAGATCCGGGACGGTCCTAGAAAAACTGTTTTTT.

CDR3 loop: CASSLGPGSTQYSGNTIYF. For the CDR3, the DNA is TGCGCCAGCAGCTTGGGGCCCGGGTCCACTCAATACTCTGGAAACACCATATATTTT. This chain links TRBV5-1 with TRBJ1-3; D uncertain. This CDR3 is built from 19 residues. Germline V gene lookup returns CDR1 SGHRS and CDR2 YFSETQ. Trimming took off 0 bases at V and 0 bases at J, with 19 bases between the two ends.

This clone was seen a few times. The chain links TRBV25-1 to TRBJ2-7; tentative D call: TRBD1 (5 bases). Trimming stripped 2 bases from V and 5 bases from J, with 13 bases between. The CDR3 extends over 14 amino acids. Germline loops: CDR1 MGHDK, CDR2 SYGVNS. CDR3 coding DNA: TGTGCCAGCAGTGAACCAGCTAAGGGGAACGAGCAGTACTTC. Protein product: CASSEPAKGNEQYF.

The rearrangement joins TRBV29-1 to TRBJ1-3; TRBD1 might be the D (5 bases). Germline V CDR1 and CDR2: SQVTM, ANQGSEA. V was cut by 1 base and J by 1 base, with 8 bases left in between. This CDR3 comprises 14 residues. The CDR3 sequence is CSVEGGRSGNTIYF. The CDR3, as DNA: TGCAGCGTTGAAGGGGGCAGATCTGGAAACACCATATATTTT.

Ten or more counts support this clone. Distinct nucleotide sequences in the sample also encode this CDR3. The CDR3 DNA reads as TGTGCCAGCAGTTACGGACAGAACAATCAGCCCCAGCATTTT. Translated: CASSYGQNNQPQHF. The chain combines TRBV6-6 with TRBJ1-5, with a tentative D call TRBD1 (6 bases). The V end was cut by 2 bases, the J end by 3 bases, with 8 bases between. This CDR3 has 14 residues. Germline CDR1 is MNHNY and CDR2 is SVGAGI (reference sequence).

The CDR3 loop is CASSLGQGRGKLFF. For the CDR3, the DNA is TGTGCCAGCAGTTTGGGGCAGGGACGGGGAAAACTGTTTTTT. The chain couples TRBV28 to TRBJ1-4; D perhaps matches TRBD1 (5 bases). There are 14 residues in the CDR3. Germline CDR1 is MDHEN and CDR2 is SYDVKM. Trimming stripped 3 bases from V and 10 bases from J, with 15 bases between.

This clone was found once. This chain uses TRBV5-1 with TRBJ2-7, with 7 bases lining up with TRBD2. There are 14 residues in the CDR3. Germline V gives CDR1 SGHRS, CDR2 YFSETQ. The J segment lost 5 bases and the V segment lost 0 bases, leaving 5 bases of the junction unmatched. CDR3 loop: CASSLAGGWDEQYF. The CDR3 nucleotides are TGCGCCAGCAGCTTGGCGGGGGGATGGGACGAGCAGTACTTC.

V usage is TRBV25-1 and J usage is TRBJ2-1; D is uncertain. CDR3 length equals 16 residues. V lost 1 base, J lost 5 bases, and 15 bases lay in between. Germline values: CDR1 MGHDK, CDR2 SYGVNS. The DNA of the CDR3 is TGTGCCAGCAGTGAATCAGGCGGCGCTTACCACAATGAGCAGTTCTTC. It codes for CASSESGGAYHNEQFF.

The CDR3 region has the DNA TGTGCCAGCAGCTTCGGGCGGGGGTTCAACACAGATACGCAGTATTTT. It codes for CASSFGRGFNTDTQYF. V is TRBV7-8 and J is TRBJ2-3; 7 nucleotides line up with TRBD2. The CDR3 consists of 16 residues. Germline trimming cut 3 bases from V and 2 bases from J; bases unmatched to any gene: 8. Germline V gene lookup returns CDR1 SGHVS and CDR2 FQNEAQ.

The J gene is TRBJ1-4, the V gene TRBV21-1; the table's TRBD1 call for D was not verified on the DNA. TRBV21-1 is annotated as a pseudogene. The CDR3 is made up of 15 amino acids. The CDR3 DNA sequence: TGTGCCAGCAGCAAAGAGTGGGGGCGTAATGAAAAACTGTTTTTT. Its translation: CASSKEWGRNEKLFF.

The V and J genes are TRBV28 and TRBJ2-1, with TRBD1 matching over 10 bases. J gave up 5 bases and V 6 bases, and 7 bases lay outside the gene matches. In germline, CDR1 is MDHEN, CDR2 SYDVKM. The CDR3 is made up of 15 amino acids. The CDR3 DNA reads as TGTGCCAGCAGCCCGACAGGGGGCGCGAACAATGAGCAGTTCTTC. The encoded protein is CASSPTGGANNEQFF.

CDR3 sequence: CASSLAGVPNEQFF. The CDR3 DNA sequence: TGTGCCAGCAGTTTAGCGGGAGTACCGAATGAGCAGTTCTTC. This chain uses TRBV6-5 with TRBJ2-1; 9 bases align to TRBD2. Germline trimming cut 4 bases from V and 7 bases from J; bases unmatched to any gene: 5. This CDR3 is built from 14 residues. Germline V lookup: CDR1 MNHEY, CDR2 SVGAGI.